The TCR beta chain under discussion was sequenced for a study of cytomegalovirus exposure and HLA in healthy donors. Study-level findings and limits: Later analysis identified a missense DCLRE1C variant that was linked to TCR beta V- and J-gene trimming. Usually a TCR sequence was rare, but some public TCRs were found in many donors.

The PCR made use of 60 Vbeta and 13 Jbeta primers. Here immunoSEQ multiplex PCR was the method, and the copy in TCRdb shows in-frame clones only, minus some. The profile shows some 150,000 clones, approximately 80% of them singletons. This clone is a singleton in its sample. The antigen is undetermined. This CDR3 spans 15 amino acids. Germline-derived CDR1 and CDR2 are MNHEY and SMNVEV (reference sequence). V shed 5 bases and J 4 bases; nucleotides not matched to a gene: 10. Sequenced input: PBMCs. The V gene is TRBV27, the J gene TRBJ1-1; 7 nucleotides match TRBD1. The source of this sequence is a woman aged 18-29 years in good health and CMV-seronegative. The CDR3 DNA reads TGTGCCAGCAGTCACCAGACAGGGTTGGTCACTGAAGCTTTCTTT. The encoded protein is CASSHQTGLVTEAFF.